Detailed here is one T cell receptor beta chain. Its antigen is as yet unknown. Germline V gene lookup returns CDR1 LGHNA and CDR2 YNFKEQ. CDR3 length: 19 residues. J lost 8 bases, V lost 1 base, and 18 bases had no gene match. Measured with immunoSEQ multiplex PCR; TCRdb has only the in-frame clones, and not every one. In the table there are about 63,000 clones, 95% of which are singletons. These data belong to a study of cytomegalovirus exposure and HLA in healthy donors. Broader study findings: It was 164 TCR beta chains that were listed as cytomegalovirus-associated.

Sequenced: PBMCs. The gene calls are TRBV4-2 and TRBJ2-1; 9 bases map to TRBD2. The source is a woman between 18 and 29 years old in good health and CMV-seropositive. Here the CDR3 reads CASSQGLGNSGRVADEQFF. In DNA form, the CDR3 reads TGTGCCAGCAGCCAAGGTCTGGGGAATAGCGGGAGAGTCGCGGATGAGCAGTTCTTC.